A selection of T cell receptor beta chains follows, all from one sample in a study of shared clonotypes between healthy human individuals. The protocol was immunoSEQ multiplex PCR, while the TCRdb copy is restricted to in-frame clones and leaves out a portion. The profile covers roughly 2.2 million clones, with roughly 90% appearing a single time and 0.37% taken by the ten largest. Material: naive CD4+ T cells from PBMCs. The origin of the receptors is a man between 18 and 29 years old in good health. Some clones in this sample may be carry-over from other donors' samples. CDR3s include the opening cysteine and the closing phenylalanine or tryptophan.

TRBV10-1	TRBJ2-1	CASSDVLEFNEQFF
TRBV27	TRBJ2-3	CASSFSTGAGRTDTQYF
TRBV5-4	TRBJ1-1	CASSLREEFTEAFF
TRBV29-1	TRBJ2-4	CSVRTVLAKNIQYF
TRBV7-3	TRBJ2-7	CASSLMKAGLNEQYF
TRBV28	TRBJ1-2	CASSFRGTLGYTF
TRBV28	TRBJ1-1	CASSLIFGLGTEAFF
TRBV4-2	TRBJ1-1	CASSQQGIGTEAFF
TRBV10-3	TRBJ1-5	CATGEEEHQPQHF
TRBV6-1	TRBJ1-3	CASSEAQASGNTIYF
TRBV30	TRBJ1-4	CAWSIPGIRLGKLFF
TRBV10-3	TRBJ1-3	CAISEQGAFGNTIYF
TRBV14	TRBJ1-3	CASSPTVSGNTIYF
TRBV4-2	TRBJ2-1	CASSARTSGEGGGEQFF
TRBV7-2	TRBJ2-1	CASSSSMAGGYNEQFF
TRBV12-5	TRBJ2-2	CASGLSGSTGELFF
TRBV11-3	TRBJ1-2	CASSRGQGVGYTF
TRBV7-2	TRBJ2-7	CASSLSFSAEQYF
TRBV28	TRBJ2-2	CASSSPTGGDAGELFF
TRBV5-1	TRBJ1-3	CASSRGSTSGNTIYF
TRBV19	TRBJ2-5	CASSWGDVQETQYF
TRBV28	TRBJ1-5	CASRGTGGNQPQHF
TRBV29-1	TRBJ1-3	CSVLKDHSGNTIYF
TRBV5-1	TRBJ2-7	CASSVTGQTPYEQYF
TRBV2	TRBJ1-1	CASSTNTEAFF
TRBV5-1	TRBJ1-2	CASSLRPGQGEDYGYTF
TRBV2	TRBJ2-7	CASSYLPTPSYEQYF
TRBV10-2	TRBJ1-6	CASSEIFQKNSPLHF